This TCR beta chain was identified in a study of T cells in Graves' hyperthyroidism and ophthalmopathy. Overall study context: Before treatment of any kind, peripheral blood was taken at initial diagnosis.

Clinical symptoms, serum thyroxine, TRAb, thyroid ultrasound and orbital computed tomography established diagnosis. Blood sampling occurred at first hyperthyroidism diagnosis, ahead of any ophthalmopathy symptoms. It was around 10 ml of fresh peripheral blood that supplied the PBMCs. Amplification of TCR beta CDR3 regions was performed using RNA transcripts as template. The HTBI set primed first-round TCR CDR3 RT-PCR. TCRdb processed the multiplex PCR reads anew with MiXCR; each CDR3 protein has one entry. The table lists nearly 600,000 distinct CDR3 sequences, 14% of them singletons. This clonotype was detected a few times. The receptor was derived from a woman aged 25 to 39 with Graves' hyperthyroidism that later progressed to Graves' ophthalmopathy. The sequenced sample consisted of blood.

The CDR3 reads CASTLPRQTQYF. DNA of the CDR3: TGTGCCAGCACCCTCCCCAGACAGACCCAGTACTTC. The chain links TRBV12-3 or TRBV12-4 to TRBJ2-5; D uncertain. The CDR3 extends over 12 amino acids. V was pared by 7 bases and J by 6 bases, with 12 bases between.